The entry below gives a single T cell receptor beta chain sequence along with its context. What it recognizes is unknown. This sample was taken from a study of identical twins. The length of the CDR3 is 15 residues. V gave up 5 bases and J gave up 0 bases, with 13 bases separating them. Germline CDR1 is SEHNR and CDR2 is FQNEAQ (reference sequence). TCRdb itself ran the 5' RACE reads through MiXCR, one entry per CDR3 protein. This sample has about 730,000 distinct CDR3 sequences, with around 20% found just once. The study, taken as a whole, reports: Shared out-of-frame alpha sequences (those common to twins) showed excess low generation probability.

The same specimen was also included in a second study, on T cells expressing NK-cell markers. That paper states: It was from sorted CD3+CD56+NKG2C+, CD3+CD56+NKG2C- and CD3+CD56-NKG2C+ T cells that TCR beta repertoires came. The share of CD8+ T cells held by dominant NKG2C+ clonotypes was about 1.0-8% in several donors.

Material for sequencing was PBMCs. This TCR derives from a woman younger than 30 in good health. V gene TRBV7-9 combines with J gene TRBJ1-1; D unresolved. The CDR3 DNA follows: TGTGCCAGCAGCGCCCCGACAAGGATGAACACTGAAGCTTTCTTT. It encodes CASSAPTRMNTEAFF.